The entry below gives a single TCR beta chain sequence along with its context. The sample is drawn from a study of blood T cell repertoires in COVID-19. The V gene end was trimmed by 4 bases and the J gene end by 7 bases; junction bases not matched to a gene: 8. The CDR3 has 14 residues. Germline CDR1 reads MDHEN; CDR2 reads SYDVKM. Profiled with immunoSEQ multiplex PCR; TCRdb holds only in-frame clones, not every one. The sample gives about 200,000 clones, roughly 82% of which show up once; 5% to 7% is in the top ten. Researchers sorted participants into cohorts using their self-reported clinical history.

Material for sequencing was PBMCs or T cells enriched from blood (not recorded which). The chain couples TRBV28 to TRBJ2-7; 9 positions agree with TRBD1. The origin of this receptor is a middle-aged man with acute COVID-19. The CDR3: CASSSAGTGTEQYF. Here the CDR3 DNA reads TGTGCCAGCAGTTCCGCCGGGACAGGGACGGAGCAGTACTTC. Full variable domain (missing parts from reference TRBV28 and TRBJ2-7): DVKVTQSSRYLVKRTGEKVFLECVQDMDHENMFWYRQDPGLGLRLIYFSYDVKMKEKGDIPEGYSVSREKKERFSLILESASTNQTSMYLCASSSAGTGTEQYFGPGTRLTVT.